The 13 T cell receptor beta chains below were found in one sample sequenced in a study of chemoradiotherapy in HPV16-positive cancers. Clones were read by immunoSEQ multiplex PCR, and TCRdb kept only the in-frame ones, dropping some. The sample carries approximately 8,300 clones, around 88% recorded once. Sample: blood, taken from a patient who underwent chemoradiotherapy. Source of these receptors: a human donor with HPV-associated anogenital cancer.

This sequence joins TRBV4-3 and TRBJ1-2; 8 bases agree with TRBD1. The CDR3 is 16 residues long. Germline CDR1 reads LGHNA; CDR2 reads YSLEER. Trimming at V came to 0 bases and at J to 5 bases, leaving 8 bases not matched to a gene. CDR3 nucleotide sequence: TGCGCCAGCAGCCAAGATCTGGCAGGGGGCCCGTATGGCTACACCTTC. Translation gives CASSQDLAGGPYGYTF.

The chain joins TRBV27 to TRBJ2-4, with TRBD1 as a possible D gene (5 bases). CDR3 length: 17 amino acids. V shed 3 bases and J shed 0 bases, with 15 bases lying between them. The germline gives CDR1 MNHEY, CDR2 SMNVEV (reference sequence). CDR3 sequence: CASSFRELLLAKNIQYF. The CDR3 nucleotides read TGTGCCAGCAGTTTCAGGGAACTCTTACTAGCCAAAAACATTCAGTACTTC.

This clone was seen just once. V is TRBV2 and J is TRBJ2-3; no reliable D call. Germline loops: CDR1 SNHLY, CDR2 FYNNEI. The CDR3 covers 12 residues. The V end lost 7 bases, the J end lost 4 bases, and 9 bases lay between the germline ends. CDR3 sequence: CASTYSADTQYF. As DNA, the CDR3 is TGTGCCAGCACTTATTCAGCAGATACGCAGTATTTT. Using reference TRBV2 and TRBJ2-3 for the parts outside the CDR3, the full variable domain is EPEVTQTPSHQVTQMGQEVILRCVPISNHLYFYWYRQILGQKVEFLVSFYNNEISEKSEIFDDQFSVERPDGSNFTLKIRSTKLEDSAMYFCASTYSADTQYFGPGTRLTVL.

The chain uses TRBV2 and TRBJ1-1; 7 bases line up with TRBD1. This CDR3 is built from 14 residues. Germline V gene sequence: CDR1 SNHLY, CDR2 FYNNEI. Trimming cost V 5 bases and J 4 bases; bases outside gene matches: 7. CDR3: CASSRTGEGTEAFF. The CDR3 DNA sequence: TGTGCCAGCAGTAGAACAGGGGAGGGCACTGAAGCTTTCTTT.

V usage is TRBV7-2 and J usage is TRBJ2-3; the D is unclear. Trimming took 5 bases from V and 3 from J, leaving 18 bases between them. Germline V gene sequence: CDR1 SGHTA, CDR2 FQGNSA. The CDR3 loop spans 16 amino acids. CDR3: CASSPTPIHGTDTQYF. The CDR3 bases are TGTGCCAGCAGCCCTACCCCAATCCATGGGACAGATACGCAGTATTTT.

This clone appeared a single time. CDR3 protein: CASSQDPPGGLNEQFF. The CDR3 DNA sequence: TGCGCCAGCAGCCAAGACCCTCCGGGGGGGCTGAATGAGCAGTTCTTC. The chain joins TRBV4-1 to TRBJ2-1; 8 bases are shared with TRBD2. J gave up 7 bases and V 0 bases, and 8 bases lay outside the gene matches. Germline CDR1 is MGHRA and CDR2 is YSYEKL. The CDR3 loop spans 16 amino acids.

This chain joins TRBV4-1 and TRBJ2-1; the match to TRBD2 covers 14 bases. The CDR3 length is 18 residues. J lost 5 bases, V lost 2 bases, and 8 bases had no gene match. The germline CDR1 and CDR2 sequences are MGHRA and YSYEKL. The DNA for the CDR3 is TGCGCCAGCAGCCAAACCGATATGGGACTAGCGGGGGACAATGAGCAGTTCTTC. Its translation: CASSQTDMGLAGDNEQFF.

The CDR3 nucleotides read TGTGCCAGCAGTCTCCGACAAACCTACAATGAGCAGTTCTTC. Its translation: CASSLRQTYNEQFF. The chain has TRBV6-5 and TRBJ2-1; D gene unclear. The V end lost 5 bases, the J end lost 2 bases, and 10 bases lay between the germline ends. The length of the CDR3 is 14 residues. Germline-derived CDR1 and CDR2 are MNHEY and SVGAGI.

In nucleotides, the CDR3 is TGTGCCAGCAGTTACGCCGGGACATCTGGGGCCAACGTCCTGACTTTC. Amino acids: CASSYAGTSGANVLTF. The gene calls are TRBV6-6 and TRBJ2-6, with D possibly matching TRBD1 (6 bases). Trimming removed 2 bases at V and 1 base at J, with 9 bases between. Germline lookup yields CDR1 MNHNY and CDR2 SVGAGI (reference sequence). CDR3 size: 16 residues.

V gene TRBV5-1 combines with J gene TRBJ2-2, with TRBD1 matching 8 bases. Germline CDR1 is SGHRS and CDR2 is YFSETQ. CDR3 length: 15 amino acids. V was pared by 2 bases and J by 5 bases, with 5 bases of the junction left unmatched. CDR3 in amino acids: CASSLDRGWTGELFF. DNA of the CDR3: TGCGCCAGCAGCTTAGACAGGGGATGGACCGGGGAGCTGTTTTTT. Based on the CDR3 plus reference TRBV5-1 and TRBJ2-2, the full variable domain is KAGVTQTPRYLIKTRGQQVTLSCSPISGHRSVSWYQQTPGQGLQFLFEYFSETQRNKGNFPGRFSGRQFSNSRSEMNVSTLELGDSALYLCASSLDRGWTGELFFGEGSRLTVL.

The V and J genes are TRBV25-1 and TRBJ1-5; 9 bases align to TRBD1. The CDR3 contains 15 residues. CDR1 and CDR2 from the germline V gene are MGHDK and SYGVNS. With 4 bases clipped from V and 1 base from J, the junction kept 2 bases outside the gene matches. The CDR3 DNA follows: TGTGCCAGCAGTGGACAGGGGGTGAGCAATCAGCCCCAGCATTTT. Its translation is CASSGQGVSNQPQHF. Full variable domain (missing parts from reference TRBV25-1 and TRBJ1-5): EADIYQTPRYLVIGTGKKITLECSQTMGHDKMYWYQQDPGMELHLIHYSYGVNSTEKGDLSSESTVSRIRTEHFPLTLESARPSHTSQYLCASSGQGVSNQPQHFGDGTRLSIL.

The chain carries TRBV5-1 and TRBJ2-2; no definite D call. The CDR3 runs to 17 residues. From germline, CDR1 is SGHRS and CDR2 YFSETQ. Deletions cut 2 bases from V and 4 bases from J, with 18 bases between. The CDR3 nucleotides read TGCGCCAGCAGCTTTAGTTTTGAACACCTTGGCACCGGGGAGCTGTTTTTT. Its protein product is CASSFSFEHLGTGELFF.

This sequence joins TRBV6-5 and TRBJ2-4, with TRBD1 matching 8 bases. V was clipped by 6 bases and J by 7 bases; unmatched bases: 11. Germline CDR1 MNHEY, CDR2 SVGAGI. CDR3 length equals 15 residues. This chain's CDR3 is CASRTLSTGENIQYF. The CDR3 bases are TGTGCCAGCAGGACATTATCGACAGGGGAGAACATTCAGTACTTC.